This record covers a single TCR beta chain. Its antigen is not known. TCRdb re-called the 5' RACE reads with MiXCR, one entry per CDR3 protein. The sample carries 400,000 to 450,000 distinct CDR3 sequences, about a sixth recorded once. This record comes from a study of CD8 T cells in ankylosing spondylitis. The study's findings and limits: Characteristic, it appeared, of ankylosing spondylitis blood was a TCR beta motif of roughly eight highly homologous variants.

V was cut by 5 bases and J by 2 bases, with 17 bases left in between. Germline V gene sequence: CDR1 SGHTA, CDR2 FQGTGA. This CDR3 region has 16 residues. This TCR was recovered from a male donor with ankylosing spondylitis. The chain links TRBV7-3 to TRBJ2-3; D is possibly TRBD2 (6 bases). The specimen sequenced was blood, either unsorted or a sorted T cell fraction (not recorded which). The CDR3 sequence: CASSPQPGLDTDTQYF. The CDR3 nucleotides are TGTGCCAGCAGCCCCCAACCGGGACTTGACACAGATACGCAGTATTTT.